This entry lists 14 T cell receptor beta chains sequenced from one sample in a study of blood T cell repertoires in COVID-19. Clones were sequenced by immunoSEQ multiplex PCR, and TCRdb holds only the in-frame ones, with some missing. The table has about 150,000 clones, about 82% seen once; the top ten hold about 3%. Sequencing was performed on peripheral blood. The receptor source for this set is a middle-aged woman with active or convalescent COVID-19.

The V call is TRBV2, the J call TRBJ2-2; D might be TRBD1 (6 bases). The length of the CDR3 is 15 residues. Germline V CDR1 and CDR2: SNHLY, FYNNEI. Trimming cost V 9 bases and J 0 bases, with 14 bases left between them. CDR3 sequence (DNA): TGTGCCAGTGAGGCTTGGACAGCGAACACCGGGGAGCTGTTTTTT. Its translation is CASEAWTANTGELFF.

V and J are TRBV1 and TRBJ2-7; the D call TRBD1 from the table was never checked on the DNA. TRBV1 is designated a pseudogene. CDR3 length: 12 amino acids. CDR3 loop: CTSREPGNEQYF. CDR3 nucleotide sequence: TGCACCAGCAGAGAACCAGGGAACGAGCAGTACTTC.

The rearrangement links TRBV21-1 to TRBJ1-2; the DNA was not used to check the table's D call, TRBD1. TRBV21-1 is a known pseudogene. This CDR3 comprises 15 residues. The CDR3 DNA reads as TGTGCCAGCAGCAAAGGGCAGGGGAAGAACTATGGCTACACCTTC. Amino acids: CASSKGQGKNYGYTF.

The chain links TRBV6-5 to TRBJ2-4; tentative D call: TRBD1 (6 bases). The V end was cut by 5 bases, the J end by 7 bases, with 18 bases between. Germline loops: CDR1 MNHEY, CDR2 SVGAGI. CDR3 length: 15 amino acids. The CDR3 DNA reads TGTGCCAGCAGTCTCGACCACAGGGCCGTTAACATTCAGTACTTC. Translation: CASSLDHRAVNIQYF.

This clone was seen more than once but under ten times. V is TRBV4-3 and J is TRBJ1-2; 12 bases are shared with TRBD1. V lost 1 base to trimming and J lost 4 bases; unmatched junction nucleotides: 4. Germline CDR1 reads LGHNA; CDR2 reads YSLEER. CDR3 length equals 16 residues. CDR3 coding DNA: TGCGCCAGCAGCCAAGCCGGGACAGGGGGCTCCTATGGCTACACCTTC. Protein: CASSQAGTGGSYGYTF.

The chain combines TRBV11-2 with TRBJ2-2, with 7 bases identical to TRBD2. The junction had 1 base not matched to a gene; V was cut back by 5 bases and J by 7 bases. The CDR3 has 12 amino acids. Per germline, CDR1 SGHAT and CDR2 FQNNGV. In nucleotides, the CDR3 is TGTGCCAGCAGCGGGGGGGACGGGGAGCTGTTTTTT. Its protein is CASSGGDGELFF.

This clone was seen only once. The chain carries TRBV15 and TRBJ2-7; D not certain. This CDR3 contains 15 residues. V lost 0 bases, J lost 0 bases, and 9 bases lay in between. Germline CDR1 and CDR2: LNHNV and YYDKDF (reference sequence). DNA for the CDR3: TGTGCCACCAGCAGAGATCGTCCTAGCTCCTACGAGCAGTACTTC. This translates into CATSRDRPSSYEQYF. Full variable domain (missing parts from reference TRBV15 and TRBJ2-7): DAMVIQNPRYQVTQFGKPVTLSCSQTLNHNVMYWYQQKSSQAPKLLFHYYDKDFNNEADTPDNFQSRRPNTSFCFLDIRSPGLGDTAMYLCATSRDRPSSYEQYFGPGTRLTVT.

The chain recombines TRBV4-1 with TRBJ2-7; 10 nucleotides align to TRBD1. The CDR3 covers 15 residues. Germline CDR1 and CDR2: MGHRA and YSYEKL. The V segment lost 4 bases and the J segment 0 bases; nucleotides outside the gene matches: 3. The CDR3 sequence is CASSLGQGPSYEQYF. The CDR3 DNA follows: TGCGCCAGCAGCCTGGGACAGGGGCCCTCCTACGAGCAGTACTTC.

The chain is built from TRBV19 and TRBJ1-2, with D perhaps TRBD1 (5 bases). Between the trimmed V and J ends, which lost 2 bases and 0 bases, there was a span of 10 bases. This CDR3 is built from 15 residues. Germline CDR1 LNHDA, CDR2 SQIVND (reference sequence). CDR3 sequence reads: CASSIQGRSNYGYTF. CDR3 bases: TGTGCCAGTAGTATACAGGGCAGGTCTAACTATGGCTACACCTTC.

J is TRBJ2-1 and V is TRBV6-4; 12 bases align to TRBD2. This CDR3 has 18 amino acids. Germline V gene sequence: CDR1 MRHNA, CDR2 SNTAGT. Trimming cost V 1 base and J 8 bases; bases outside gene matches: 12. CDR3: CASSDFLAGGASSYEQFF. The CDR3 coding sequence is TGTGCCAGCAGTGACTTCCTAGCGGGAGGGGCCAGCTCTTATGAGCAGTTCTTC.

As DNA, the CDR3 is TGTGCCAGCAGTTACTCGAGCTCCTACAATGAGCAGTTCTTC. Its protein is CASSYSSSYNEQFF. V and J are TRBV6-5 and TRBJ2-1; D is uncertain. Germline lookup yields CDR1 MNHEY and CDR2 SVGAGI. The CDR3 spans 14 residues. Between the trimmed V and J ends, which lost 0 bases and 0 bases, there was a span of 3 bases.

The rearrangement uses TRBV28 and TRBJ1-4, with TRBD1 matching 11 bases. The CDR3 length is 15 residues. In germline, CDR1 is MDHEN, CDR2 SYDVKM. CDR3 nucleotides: TGTGCTCACGGGGGACAGGGGGTAACTAATGAAAAACTGTTTTTT. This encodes CAHGGQGVTNEKLFF.

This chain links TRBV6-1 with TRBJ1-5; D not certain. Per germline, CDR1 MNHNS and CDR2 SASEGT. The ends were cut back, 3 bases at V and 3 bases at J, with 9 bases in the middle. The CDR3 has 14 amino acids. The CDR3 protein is CASSDGLINQPQHF. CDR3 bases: TGTGCCAGCAGTGACGGACTGATCAATCAGCCCCAGCATTTT.

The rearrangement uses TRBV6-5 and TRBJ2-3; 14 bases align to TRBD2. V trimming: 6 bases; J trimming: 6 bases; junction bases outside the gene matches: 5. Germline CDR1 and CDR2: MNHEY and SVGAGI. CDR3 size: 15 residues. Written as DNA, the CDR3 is TGTGCCAGCAGCCTCAGACTAGCGGGGGGGGATACGCAGTATTTT. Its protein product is CASSLRLAGGDTQYF.